A single sample is the source of the 26 T cell receptor beta chains below, sequenced in a study of blood T cell repertoires in COVID-19. Assay used: immunoSEQ multiplex PCR; TCRdb lists only in-frame clones, some missing. The table records under 95,000 clones, over 70% of them present only once. The sample taken for sequencing was peripheral blood. The receptors stem from a man aged 45-60 years with active or convalescent COVID-19.

The chain combines TRBV11-2 with TRBJ2-7; 7 bases are shared with TRBD2. V dropped 3 bases and J dropped 4; count of bases not matched to a gene: 6. Per the germline V gene, CDR1 is SGHAT and CDR2 is FQNNGV. The CDR3 is made up of 14 amino acids. CDR3 loop: CASSLEAGVYEQYF. In DNA, the CDR3 is TGTGCCAGCAGCTTGGAGGCGGGGGTATACGAGCAGTACTTC.

This sequence joins TRBV9 and TRBJ2-3; TRBD2 agrees at 8 bases. The germline CDR1 and CDR2 sequences are SGDLS and YYNGEE. With 0 bases clipped from V and 1 base from J, the junction kept 10 bases outside the gene matches. The CDR3 spans 18 residues. CDR3 region: CASSVEIRGGGRTDTQYF. The CDR3 nucleotides are TGTGCCAGCAGCGTAGAAATCCGTGGCGGGGGGCGCACAGATACGCAGTATTTT.

The J gene is TRBJ1-2, the V gene TRBV11-3, with 7 bases matching TRBD1. The J segment lost 7 bases and the V segment lost 5 bases, leaving 4 bases of the junction unmatched. This CDR3 has 12 residues. Germline CDR1 is SGHNT and CDR2 is YENEEA. The CDR3 bases are TGTGCCAGCAGCCGACAGGGCTCTGGCTACACCTTC. Residues: CASSRQGSGYTF.

A word on this clone: Other nucleotide sequences from this sample produce the same CDR3. The genes are TRBV30 and TRBJ2-3; D gene ambiguous. CDR1 is GTSNPN and CDR2 is SVGIG in the germline V gene (reference sequence). The CDR3 has 10 residues. V was shortened by 4 bases and J by 6 bases, with 5 bases between the two germline ends. The chain's CDR3 is CAWTRDTQYF. DNA of the CDR3: TGTGCCTGGACCCGTGATACGCAGTATTTT. Variable domain in full (rest from reference TRBV30 and TRBJ2-3): SQTIHQWPATLVQPVGSPLSLECTVEGTSNPNLYWYRQAAGRGLQLLFYSVGIGQISSEVPQNLSASRPQDRQFILSSKKLLLSDSGFYLCAWTRDTQYFGPGTRLTVL.

The chain has TRBV13 and TRBJ2-7; D is unresolved. V was shortened by 0 bases and J by 0 bases, with 3 bases between the two germline ends. This CDR3 region has 13 residues. Germline assignment: CDR1 PRHDT and CDR2 FYEKMQ (reference sequence). The DNA for the CDR3 is TGTGCCAGCAGCTTAGGGGCCTCCTACGAGCAGTACTTC. Protein sequence: CASSLGASYEQYF. Complete variable domain (other parts from reference TRBV13 and TRBJ2-7): AAGVIQSPRHLIKEKRETATLKCYPIPRHDTVYWYQQGPGQDPQFLISFYEKMQSDKGSIPDRFSAQQFSDYHSELNMSSLELGDSALYFCASSLGASYEQYFGPGTRLTVT.

This clone was picked up one time. V is TRBV13 and J is TRBJ2-7; TRBD2 matches at 7 bases. Losses at the gene ends were 5 bases for V and 3 bases for J; bases not matched to a gene: 7. Germline V gene lookup returns CDR1 PRHDT and CDR2 FYEKMQ (reference sequence). The CDR3 is 14 residues long. The CDR3 DNA follows: TGTGCCAGCAGCCCCCCTCCGGGGGGCTACGAGCAGTACTTC. It translates to CASSPPPGGYEQYF. Variable domain in full (rest from reference TRBV13 and TRBJ2-7): AAGVIQSPRHLIKEKRETATLKCYPIPRHDTVYWYQQGPGQDPQFLISFYEKMQSDKGSIPDRFSAQQFSDYHSELNMSSLELGDSALYFCASSPPPGGYEQYFGPGTRLTVT.

This chain connects TRBV6-4 to TRBJ2-3, with 7 bases matching TRBD2. CDR1 is MRHNA and CDR2 is SNTAGT in the germline V gene. V trimming: 5 bases; J trimming: 1 base; junction bases outside the gene matches: 6. CDR3 length: 15 amino acids. The CDR3 here is CASSKGAGGTDTQYF. The CDR3, as DNA: TGTGCCAGCAGTAAAGGGGCGGGAGGCACAGATACGCAGTATTTT.

The rearrangement joins TRBV6-5 to TRBJ1-5, with a possible D match to TRBD1 (6 bases). V shed 6 bases and J shed 7 bases, with 13 bases lying between them. This CDR3 is 13 amino acids long. The germline gives CDR1 MNHEY, CDR2 SVGAGI. DNA of the CDR3: TGTGCCAGCAGCCCCAGGGGATGGCAGCCCCAGCATTTT. Protein product: CASSPRGWQPQHF.

The chain employs TRBV10-3 and TRBJ1-5, with D possibly being TRBD1 (6 bases). This CDR3 region has 16 residues. CDR1 and CDR2 from the germline V gene are ENHRY and SYGVKD. V was clipped by 7 bases and J by 0 bases, with 16 bases between them. The CDR3 DNA reads TGTGCCATCAAGGGGGACGGCGCTTATAGCAATCAGCCCCAGCATTTT. Its protein is CAIKGDGAYSNQPQHF.

The chain employs TRBV3-1 (or the pseudogene TRBV3-2) and TRBJ2-1; D might be TRBD2 (6 bases). The germline V gene encodes CDR1 LGHDT and CDR2 YNNKEL (reference sequence). The germline V and J ends were trimmed by 4 bases and 3 bases, with 19 bases remaining between them. The CDR3 is 17 amino acids. The CDR3 here is CASSLPGSVGGYNEQFF. CDR3 nucleotide sequence: TGTGCCAGCAGCCTCCCTGGTAGCGTGGGGGGCTACAATGAGCAGTTCTTC.

In this sample, this clone turned up a few times. This chain links TRBV3-1 (or the pseudogene TRBV3-2) with TRBJ2-5, with D possibly TRBD1 on 6 matching bases. Germline CDR1 and CDR2: LGHDT and YNNKEL (reference sequence). V lost 2 bases and J lost 5, with 24 bases in between. The CDR3 consists of 18 residues. CDR3 coding DNA: TGTGCCAGCAGCCAAAGTGTGCTAGGACAGTCTATACCTGAGACCCAGTACTTC. Encoded protein: CASSQSVLGQSIPETQYF.

The chain links TRBV19 to TRBJ2-1, with 8 nucleotides matching TRBD2. This CDR3 has 14 amino acids. Germline assignment: CDR1 LNHDA and CDR2 SQIVND (reference sequence). V lost 6 bases to trimming and J lost 3 bases; unmatched junction nucleotides: 4. The DNA for the CDR3 is TGTGCCAGTAGGCGGGGGGCCGGCTACAATGAGCAGTTCTTC. Translating gives CASRRGAGYNEQFF.

The chain recombines TRBV5-1 with TRBJ1-1, with D perhaps TRBD1 (5 bases). Germline CDR1 and CDR2: SGHRS and YFSETQ. This CDR3 is 16 amino acids long. The V gene lost 0 bases and the J gene lost 0 bases, with 12 bases spanning the gap. Here the CDR3 reads CASSLDPGRLNTEAFF. The CDR3 DNA reads as TGCGCCAGCAGCTTGGATCCAGGGAGGTTGAACACTGAAGCTTTCTTT.

This clone turned up a few times. Mismatch with germline at one junction end may stem from a read error. The gene calls are TRBV10-3 and TRBJ2-7; D is possibly TRBD2 (7 bases). The CDR3 runs 15 residues. The germline gives CDR1 ENHRY, CDR2 SYGVKD. CDR3 DNA sequence: TGTGCCATCAGTGCTGGGGGCGGGGGCTCCAACGAGCAGTACTTC. Its protein is CAISAGGGGSNEQYF.

The chain employs TRBV18 and TRBJ1-1, with D maybe TRBD1 (6 bases). This CDR3 comprises 13 residues. Deletions cut 1 base from V and 8 bases from J, with 11 bases between. Germline CDR1 and CDR2: KGHSH and LQKENI. The CDR3 is CASSPRLQGEAFF. As DNA, the CDR3 is TGTGCCAGCTCACCACGGCTACAGGGAGAAGCTTTCTTT.

This chain uses TRBV5-4 with TRBJ2-5; tentatively, D is TRBD2 (7 bases). V gave up 4 bases and J gave up 1 base, with 17 bases separating them. Germline CDR1 is SGHNT and CDR2 is YYREEE (reference sequence). The CDR3 covers 16 residues. The CDR3 sequence is CASSPRGAVAQETQYF. Written as DNA, the CDR3 is TGTGCCAGCAGCCCCCGGGGGGCCGTTGCCCAAGAGACCCAGTACTTC.

The chain links TRBV19 to TRBJ2-1; TRBD2 aligns across 11 bases. The germline CDR1 and CDR2 sequences are LNHDA and SQIVND (reference sequence). The junction had 5 bases not matched to a gene; V was cut back by 2 bases and J by 5 bases. CDR3 length equals 16 residues. The CDR3 nucleotides read TGTGCCAGTAGTATATTAGCGGGGGGGCTGAACAATGAGCAGTTCTTC. Encoded protein: CASSILAGGLNNEQFF. The variable domain in full, completed from reference TRBV19 and TRBJ2-1, reads DGGITQSPKYLFRKEGQNVTLSCEQNLNHDAMYWYRQDPGQGLRLIYYSQIVNDFQKGDIAEGYSVSREKKESFPLTVTSAQKNPTAFYLCASSILAGGLNNEQFFGPGTRLTVL.

This sequence joins TRBV7-4 and TRBJ1-5; D is possibly TRBD1 (5 bases). Trimming cost V 7 bases and J 2 bases, with 15 bases left between them. The CDR3 has 15 amino acids. Germline V CDR1 and CDR2: SGHVT, SQSDAQ. CDR3: CASNARGFGNQPQHF. The DNA of the CDR3 is TGTGCCAGCAATGCCCGGGGGTTTGGCAATCAGCCCCAGCATTTT.

The V call is TRBV2, the J call TRBJ1-5; 9 bases fit TRBD1. The germline gives CDR1 SNHLY, CDR2 FYNNEI. The V and J ends lost 6 bases and 6 bases, in that order; junction bases with no gene match: 6. CDR3 length: 14 amino acids. The CDR3 nucleotides are TGTGCCAGCAGGGGACAGGGTGAAGGTCAGCCCCAGCATTTT. It is translated as CASRGQGEGQPQHF.

The V call is TRBV30, the J call TRBJ2-2, with a possible D match to TRBD1 (5 bases). Germline loops: CDR1 GTSNPN, CDR2 SVGIG (reference sequence). V gave up 3 bases and J gave up 2 bases, with 10 bases separating them. The CDR3 covers 14 residues. The CDR3 is CAWRRQRNTGELFF. CDR3 in DNA: TGTGCCTGGAGGAGACAGCGCAACACCGGGGAGCTGTTTTTT.

CDR3 sequence (DNA): TGTGCCAGCAGCTTGGACAGGGGCGGCTACACCTTC. Amino acids: CASSLDRGGYTF. The chain combines TRBV7-9 with TRBJ1-2; 9 positions match TRBD1. The V gene's germline CDR1 is SEHNR and CDR2 FQNEAQ (reference sequence). The CDR3 extends over 12 amino acids. V lost 3 bases and J lost 8; bases outside the gene matches: 1.

This clone was seen only a few times. The chain joins TRBV30 to TRBJ2-7; 7 bases align to TRBD2. The trim removed 5 bases at V and 4 bases at J, leaving 8 bases unmatched. Per germline, CDR1 GTSNPN and CDR2 SVGIG (reference sequence). The CDR3 extends over 13 amino acids. The CDR3 DNA reads as TGTGCCTGGGGGGCCAGCGGGGCGTACGAGCAGTACTTC. Amino acid sequence: CAWGASGAYEQYF.

The chain uses TRBV10-3 and TRBJ1-2, with D possibly TRBD1 on 5 matching bases. Germline V CDR1 and CDR2: ENHRY, SYGVKD. This CDR3 contains 15 residues. The ends were cut back, 4 bases at V and 0 bases at J, with 12 bases in the middle. The CDR3 protein is CAISGGDATNYGYTF. The CDR3 nucleotides read TGTGCCATCAGTGGGGGGGACGCCACTAACTATGGCTACACCTTC.

The V and J genes are TRBV7-3 and TRBJ2-1, with D possibly being TRBD2 (7 bases). Germline loops: CDR1 SGHTA, CDR2 FQGTGA. Trimming shortened V by 2 bases and J by 5 bases, and 19 bases separated the two germline ends. The CDR3 totals 17 residues. The CDR3 protein is CASSLRRGAGAHNEQFF. DNA of the CDR3: TGTGCCAGCAGCTTACGCCGGGGCGCGGGGGCCCACAATGAGCAGTTCTTC.

A note on this clone: The sample contains more than one DNA sequence encoding this CDR3. V usage is TRBV7-3 and J usage is TRBJ2-1; 10 positions agree with TRBD2. Germline CDR1 reads SGHTA; CDR2 reads FQGTGA. CDR3 length: 15 amino acids. V shed 4 bases and J 5 bases; nucleotides not matched to a gene: 5. CDR3 DNA sequence: TGTGCCAGCAGCTCGAGCGGGGGGGCGCACAATGAGCAGTTCTTC. Amino acids: CASSSSGGAHNEQFF.

The chain employs TRBV19 and TRBJ1-5, with D maybe TRBD1 (5 bases). The CDR3 totals 14 residues. The germline V and J ends were trimmed by 6 bases and 7 bases, with 16 bases remaining between them. Germline loops: CDR1 LNHDA, CDR2 SQIVND (reference sequence). CDR3 nucleotides: TGTGCCAGTAGAGTATTAGGGGCAGGCCAGCCCCAGCATTTT. Translating gives CASRVLGAGQPQHF.